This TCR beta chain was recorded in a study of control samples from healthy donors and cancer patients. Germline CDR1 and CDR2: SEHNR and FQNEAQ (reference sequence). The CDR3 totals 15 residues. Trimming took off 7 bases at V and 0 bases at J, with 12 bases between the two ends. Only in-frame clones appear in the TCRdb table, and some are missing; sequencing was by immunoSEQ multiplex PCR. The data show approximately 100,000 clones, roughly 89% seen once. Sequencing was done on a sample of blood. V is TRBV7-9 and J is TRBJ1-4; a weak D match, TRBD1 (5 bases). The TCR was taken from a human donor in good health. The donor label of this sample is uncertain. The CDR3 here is CASTPGRATNEKLFF. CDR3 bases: TGTGCCAGCACCCCAGGCAGGGCAACTAATGAAAAACTGTTTTTT.